The table lists the clone carrying this T cell receptor (beta chain) with many counts. Its antigen is unidentified. Per germline, CDR1 DFQATT and CDR2 SNEGSKA (reference sequence). The CDR3 loop spans 14 amino acids. V lost 6 bases, J lost 6 bases, and 19 bases lay in between. The protocol attached unique molecular identifiers to individual cDNA molecules. TCRdb processed the 5' RACE reads anew with MiXCR; each CDR3 protein has one entry. The table has tens of thousands of distinct CDR3 sequences, approximately 13% seen once; the top ten hold around 4.8%. The sample comes from a study of early T cells in non-severe SARS-CoV-2 infection. Study in general: The sequenced material was bulk RNA from unsorted whole blood, and its chains were unpaired.

Study findings and constraints: A preference for anti-spike CD8 responses marked VDJdb matching, which missed private and CD4 specificities.

This TCR was recovered from an adult who was a healthcare worker with PCR-confirmed SARS-CoV-2 infection or an uninfected control (not recorded which). The material sequenced was whole blood. V usage is TRBV20-1 and J usage is TRBJ2-3; D may be TRBD2 (7 bases). The CDR3 protein is CSAKSGGRRDTQYF. DNA of the CDR3: TGCAGTGCGAAATCGGGGGGCCGACGTGATACGCAGTATTTT.